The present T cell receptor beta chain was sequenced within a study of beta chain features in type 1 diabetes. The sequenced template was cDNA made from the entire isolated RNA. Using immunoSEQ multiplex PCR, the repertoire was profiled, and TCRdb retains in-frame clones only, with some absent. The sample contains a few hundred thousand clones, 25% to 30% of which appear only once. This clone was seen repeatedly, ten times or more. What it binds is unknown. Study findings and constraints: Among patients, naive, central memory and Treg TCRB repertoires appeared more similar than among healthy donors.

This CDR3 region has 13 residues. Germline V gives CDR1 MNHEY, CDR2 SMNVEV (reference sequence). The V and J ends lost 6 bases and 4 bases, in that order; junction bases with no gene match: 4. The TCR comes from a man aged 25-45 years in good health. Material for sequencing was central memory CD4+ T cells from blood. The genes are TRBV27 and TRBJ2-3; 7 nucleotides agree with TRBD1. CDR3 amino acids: CASSSDRADTQYF. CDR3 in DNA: TGTGCCAGCAGCTCCGACAGGGCAGATACGCAGTATTTT.